This TCR beta chain was sequenced for a study of long-term antiretroviral therapy in people with HIV (dated by TCRdb to 2022 to 2024). Context from the whole study: The earliest samples were collected roughly a decade before the 2015 WHO recommendation for immediate ART, at a time when ART was usually postponed until CD4 counts fell. No cross-contamination during QIAcube processing was seen in test extractions of a monoclonal T-cell line run alongside around 31 polyclonal samples. This retrospective serial study examined whether starting ART and sustained HIV suppression were associated with changes in the composition and diversity of the TRB repertoire in peripheral blood. Of the roughly 30 participants with HIV, about a dozen were female. From some 30 adults with confirmed HIV infection, the cohort provided fewer than 200 cryopreserved PBMC samples, gathered serially across a mean of around six years (range 1-12).

Paper-wide results and their limitations: Samples dated from the mid-2000s to the late 2010s, and the ART regimens used may be less effective than current ones. Because PBMC availability was limited, only the TCR beta chain was sequenced, with no alpha chain pairing. Expanded TRB clones identified before ART initiation dominated the repertoire across all time points, though the dominance fluctuated and decreased in many PLHIV after ART. No data were available on ART adherence, viral resistance or therapy changes, limiting inferences about post-ART repertoire changes. Narrower CDR3 length ranges were observed in HIV repertoires than in controls, and an antigen-experienced repertoire with only a slight naive shift after ART was suggested by the network structure. Because cell numbers in pre-ART samples were limited, unsorted PBMC were profiled instead of sorted CD4+ and CD8+ T cells. ART initiation was associated with a significant increase in TRB diversity, but diversity stayed significantly below transplant donor controls even after long-term ART.

The immunoSEQ hsTCRB v3.0 assay was used at survey level resolution to sequence the TRB variable region. TRB sequencing targeted a depth of about 35,000-50,000 T-cell genomes per sample. TRB libraries were pooled and sequenced on an Illumina MiSeq using a v3 150-cycle kit. The study's own analysis went as follows. Repertoire analysis was run in R within a reproducible Nextflow workflow that covered QC, data transformation and analysis. LymphoSeq2, an R package for exploring AIRR-Seq data, was used to implement custom analyses. A handful of samples that produced fewer than 5000 total TRB sequences were removed, so under 200 HIV repertoires were analyzed. Of the approximately 190 retained HIV repertoires, 55 to 60 were collected before and 120 to 130 after ART initiation. Each repertoire was downsampled to 5000 TRB nucleotide sequences, and summary statistics were averaged across 100 downsampling iterations. The analysis kept only TRB sequences whose CDR3 regions were at least seven amino acids long. A Shannon entropy-derived clonality score and the Gini coefficient were used to measure diversity. In the repertoire networks, any two of the top 5000 CDR3 amino acid sequences were linked whenever the two sequences differed by an edit distance of one. Antigen specificity groups and MHC restriction were predicted for TRB CDR3 amino acid sequences with GLIPH2. To flag known CMV, EBV, HIV or tissue antigen associations, CDR3 amino acid sequences were matched against VDJdb and McPAS-TCR. Pre-ART, post-ART and control groups were compared with Wilcoxon signed-rank tests and Holm-Bonferroni correction. The source is immuneACCESS, and TCRdb retained only in-frame sequences with V and J called. Part of the clones is not carried over; for the studies checked, unresolved V genes explain less than half of this, and the remainder is unexplained. That table is the source of V, J and clone size, and D and trimming were worked out from the DNA. The sample table shows about 22,000 clones, and roughly 84% are seen once. The ten largest clones add up to roughly 19% of the sample.

For this clone: Its specific antigen is unknown. Per-base qualities were not stored, and no clone one base away is much larger.

The junction carries 7 bases between V and J, which are trimmed by 0 bases and 5 bases respectively. The CDR3, cysteine through phenylalanine, is 13 amino acids long. Kept here is only the CDR3 DNA, which spans 39 bases and is read in frame from base 1. The germline V gene encodes CDR1 GTSNPN and CDR2 SVGIG (reference sequence). Participants were included only if at least one PBMC sample before ART initiation and at least two post-ART samples were available. Every participant with HIV received treatment in the United States of America. Cryopreserved samples of about 1-11 million PBMC were thawed and washed before DNA extraction. At the time of the earliest PBMC sample for each participant with HIV, ages ranged from 23 to 54 years. Per participant, PBMC samples came from 1-4 timepoints prior to ART initiation and 2-8 timepoints following ART initiation, for a median of 7 samples. For every participant, serial HIV viral load, CD4+ T-cell count, ART history and demographic data were obtained. Using a Qiagen kit on a QIAcube, genomic DNA was extracted from unsorted PBMC, with samples processed in batches of 12.

This clonotype originated in a man aged 18 to 29 with HIV. The rearranged segments are TRBV30 and TRBJ2-2; no D gene is confidently identified. Here the sequenced sample was unsorted PBMCs, taken 0.1 years before starting antiretroviral therapy. CDR3 protein: CAWSVTETGELFF. The DNA sequence is given as TGTGCCTGGAGTGTAACCGAGACCGGGGAGCTGTTTTTT.